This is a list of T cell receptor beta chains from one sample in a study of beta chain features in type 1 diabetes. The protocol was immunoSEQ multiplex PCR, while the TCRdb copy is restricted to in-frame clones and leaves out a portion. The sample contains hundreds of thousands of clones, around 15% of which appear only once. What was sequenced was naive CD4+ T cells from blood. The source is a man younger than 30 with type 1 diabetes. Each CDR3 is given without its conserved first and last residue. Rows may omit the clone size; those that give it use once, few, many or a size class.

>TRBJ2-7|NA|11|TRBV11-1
ASSQRGAYEQY
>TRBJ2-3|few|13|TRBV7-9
ASSKGQWTTDTQY
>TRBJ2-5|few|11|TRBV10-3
AISMGLGETQY
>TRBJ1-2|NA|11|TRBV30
AWSVGKNYGYT
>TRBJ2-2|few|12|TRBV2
ASSKAGYTGELF
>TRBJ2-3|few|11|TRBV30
AWAYQDTDTQY
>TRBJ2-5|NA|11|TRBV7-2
ASSFGAWETQY
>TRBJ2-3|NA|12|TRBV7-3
ASSFGGEADTQY
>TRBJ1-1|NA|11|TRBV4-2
ASSQEGYTEAF
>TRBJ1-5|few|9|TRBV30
AWSAGQPQH
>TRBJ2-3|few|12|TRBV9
ASSVDSSTDTQY
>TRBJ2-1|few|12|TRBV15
ATSRVGGSGEQF
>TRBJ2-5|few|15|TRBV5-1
ASSLYDSGRIPGTQY
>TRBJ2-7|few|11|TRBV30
AWSVKGIHEQY
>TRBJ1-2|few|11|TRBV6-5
ASSYRGLYGYT
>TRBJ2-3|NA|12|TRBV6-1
ASSTSGGTDTQY
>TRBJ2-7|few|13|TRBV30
AWSGRTVTAYEQY
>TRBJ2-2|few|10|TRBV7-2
ASSLNTGELF
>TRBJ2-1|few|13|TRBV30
AWSVGQGVHNEQF
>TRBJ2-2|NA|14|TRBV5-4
ASSLGQPRDTGELF
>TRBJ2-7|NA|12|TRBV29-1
SVRRGGNPYEQY
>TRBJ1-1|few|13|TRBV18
ASSPRRAQGALAF
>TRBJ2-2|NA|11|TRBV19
ASTRGYTGELF
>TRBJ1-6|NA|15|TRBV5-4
ASSFSIRRDNNSPLH
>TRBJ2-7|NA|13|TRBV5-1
ASSLSSGSSYEQY
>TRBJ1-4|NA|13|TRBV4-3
ASSPRKGTNEKLF
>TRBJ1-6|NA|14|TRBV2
ASSVETRIGNSPLH
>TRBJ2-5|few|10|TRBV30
AWSLPGETQY